Following are 29 T cell receptor beta chains from one sample sequenced in a study of Graves' ophthalmopathy and Graves' hyperthyroidism. Transcripts of RNA were the source for amplifying TCR beta CDR3 regions. RT-PCR was first run with HTBI primers, then multiplex PCR in a second round. TCRdb re-called the multiplex PCR reads through MiXCR, storing one row per CDR3 protein. The sample yields 1 million to 1.3 million distinct CDR3 sequences, about 38% seen once. Source material: peripheral blood or thyroid tissue (not recorded which). Receptor source: an adult man with Graves' hyperthyroidism.

This clonotype has at least ten counts. V and J are TRBV20-1 and TRBJ1-1; the D is unclear. The CDR3 spans 13 residues. Germline V gene data show CDR1 as DFQATT and CDR2 as SNEGSKA (reference sequence). Trimming removed 3 bases from V and 5 bases from J, with 13 bases in between. CDR3 loop: CSARLDGETEAFF. Here the CDR3 DNA reads TGCAGTGCTAGGTTGGACGGGGAAACTGAAGCTTTCTTT.

In its sample, this clonotype was seen many times. The chain employs TRBV5-1 and TRBJ2-6; D gene ambiguous. Germline loops: CDR1 SGHRS, CDR2 YFSETQ. The CDR3 contains 16 residues. With 3 bases removed from V and 1 base from J, the gap between germline ends came to 11 bases. The CDR3 here is CASSSPTMSGANVLTF. DNA of the CDR3: TGCGCCAGCAGCTCCCCGACCATGTCTGGGGCCAACGTCCTGACTTTC.

This clonotype was seen repeatedly, ten times or more. The V and J genes are TRBV14 and TRBJ1-1; 10 positions agree with TRBD1. This CDR3 has 15 residues. Unmatched junction bases numbered 3, after V lost 3 bases and J lost 2 bases. Germline V gene sequence: CDR1 SGHDN, CDR2 FVKESK. CDR3 sequence reads: CASSQRTGGNTEAFF. CDR3 nucleotide sequence: TGTGCCAGCAGCCAGCGGACAGGGGGTAACACTGAAGCTTTCTTT.

The rearrangement links TRBV3-1 to TRBJ2-2; a weak D match, TRBD2 (6 bases). V was clipped by 3 bases and J by 4 bases, with 9 bases between them. The CDR3 loop spans 14 amino acids. CDR1 and CDR2 from the germline V gene are LGHDT and YNNKEL (reference sequence). CDR3 sequence reads: CASSQGLSTGELFF. The CDR3 bases are TGTGCCAGCAGCCAGGGACTGAGCACCGGGGAGCTGTTTTTT.

This clonotype was recorded at least ten times. This chain joins TRBV7-9 and TRBJ2-5; 15 nucleotides align to TRBD2. J was trimmed by 1 base and V by 3 bases; bases with no gene match: 3. Germline V lookup: CDR1 SEHNR, CDR2 FQNEAQ (reference sequence). CDR3 length equals 17 residues. CDR3 region: CASSLGLAGGPQETQYF. The CDR3 DNA reads TGTGCCAGCAGCTTGGGACTAGCGGGGGGACCCCAAGAGACCCAGTACTTC.

Only one count was recorded for this clonotype. The conserved phenylalanine or tryptophan is not found at the CDR3 terminus, so this likely reflects a read error. Because the CDR3's place on the DNA is in doubt, the DNA is left out and the CDR3 is given as listed by TCRdb. V is TRBV7-3 and J is TRBJ1-1. The V gene's germline CDR1 is SGHTA and CDR2 FQGTGA. Inclusive of both ends, the CDR3 amounts to 9 amino acids. The CDR3 loop reads CASSLLGAS.

This clonotype has more than one count but fewer than ten. The chain combines TRBV4-3 with TRBJ1-5; no firm D call. Germline V gives CDR1 LGHNA, CDR2 YSLEER. This CDR3 spans 15 amino acids. V lost 1 base and J 2 bases, leaving 9 bases between the germline ends. This chain's CDR3 is CASSQVVAGNQPQHF. CDR3 bases: TGCGCCAGCAGCCAAGTGGTAGCCGGCAATCAGCCCCAGCATTTT.

Worth noting for this clonotype: This clone may be a read error of a much larger clone one base away. The chain joins TRBV7-2 to TRBJ2-7; D uncertain. The V gene lost 5 bases and the J gene lost 5 bases, with 7 bases spanning the gap. In germline, CDR1 is SGHTA, CDR2 FQGNSA. The CDR3 is 11 amino acids. This CDR3 is CTSSSSHEQYF. In nucleotides, the CDR3 is TGTACCAGCAGCAGTAGCCACGAGCAGTACTTC.

This clonotype has a count of ten or more. The chain couples TRBV20-1 to TRBJ2-7; D is unresolved. Germline loops: CDR1 DFQATT, CDR2 SNEGSKA (reference sequence). Trimming pared 0 bases from V and 0 bases from J, leaving 15 bases between. CDR3 size: 16 residues. The CDR3 reads CSARDKSALSSYEQYF. The CDR3 DNA follows: TGCAGTGCTAGAGATAAGTCGGCCTTAAGCTCCTACGAGCAGTACTTC.

With respect to this clonotype: Being one base from a much bigger clone, this may be a read error. V gene TRBV19 combines with J gene TRBJ2-5; 7 bases agree with TRBD1. V lost 5 bases to trimming and J lost 4 bases; unmatched junction nucleotides: 10. Looked up from germline, CDR1 is LNHDA and CDR2 is SQIVND (reference sequence). This CDR3 region has 15 residues. The CDR3 DNA is TGTGCCAGTAGTGTCCAAATCAACAGGGGAGAGACCCAGTACTTC. Translating it yields CASSVQINRGETQYF.

This clonotype was seen repeatedly, ten times or more. This sequence joins TRBV7-8 and TRBJ2-2; 11 nucleotides match TRBD2. V was clipped by 5 bases and J by 1 base; unmatched bases: 9. The CDR3 is 18 amino acids. Germline V lookup: CDR1 SGHVS, CDR2 FQNEAQ. CDR3 protein: CASSPRASGRMNTGELFF. The CDR3 bases are TGTGCCAGCAGCCCCCGGGCTAGCGGGAGGATGAACACCGGGGAGCTGTTTTTT.

The count of this clonotype is one. The rearrangement uses TRBV7-2 and TRBJ2-1; unclear D gene. The CDR3 is 14 amino acids. The V gene's germline CDR1 is SGHTA and CDR2 FQGNSA. Trimming stripped 2 bases from V and 5 bases from J, with 10 bases between. CDR3 sequence reads: CASSLLPGDNEQFF. The DNA for the CDR3 is TGTGCCAGCAGCTTATTGCCAGGTGACAATGAGCAGTTCTTC. The variable domain in full, completed from reference TRBV7-2 and TRBJ2-1, reads GAGVSQSPSNKVTEKGKDVELRCDPISGHTALYWYRQSLGQGLEFLIYFQGNSAPDKSGLPSDRFSAERTGGSVSTLTIQRTQQEDSAVYLCASSLLPGDNEQFFGPGTRLTVL.

CDR3 sequence reads: CASSLGGAGAQYF. As DNA, the CDR3 is TGTGCCAGCAGCTTAGGGGGGGCGGGGGCCCAGTACTTC. The rearrangement joins TRBV7-2 to TRBJ2-5; TRBD2 might be the D (7 bases). CDR1 and CDR2 (germline): SGHTA, FQGNSA. This CDR3 has 13 amino acids. Deletions cut 1 base from V and 9 bases from J, with 12 bases between. The full variable domain, in which reference TRBV7-2 and TRBJ2-5 provide the parts outside the CDR3, is GAGVSQSPSNKVTEKGKDVELRCDPISGHTALYWYRQSLGQGLEFLIYFQGNSAPDKSGLPSDRFSAERTGGSVSTLTIQRTQQEDSAVYLCASSLGGAGAQYFGPGTRLLVL.

This clonotype was recorded many times. The J gene is TRBJ2-2, the V gene TRBV10-1, with D tentatively TRBD2 (6 bases). The germline V gene encodes CDR1 WNHNN and CDR2 SYGVQD (reference sequence). This CDR3 spans 14 amino acids. V dropped 6 bases and J dropped 0 bases, with 8 bases sitting between them. DNA of the CDR3: TGCGCCAGCAGCGGACTATCGAACACCGGGGAGCTGTTTTTT. This codes for CASSGLSNTGELFF.

This clonotype appeared a few times. J is TRBJ2-7 and V is TRBV13; 9 nucleotides line up with TRBD2. Germline-derived CDR1 and CDR2 are PRHDT and FYEKMQ (reference sequence). J gave up 6 bases and V 1 base, and 7 bases lay outside the gene matches. CDR3 size: 15 residues. The CDR3 region has the DNA TGTGCCAGCAGCTTAGCGCCTAGCGGGACTTTCGAGCAGTACTTC. It codes for CASSLAPSGTFEQYF.

With regard to this clonotype: Just one base apart from a much larger clone, this may be a read error. This chain uses TRBV5-4 with TRBJ2-2; D is perhaps TRBD1 or TRBD2 (5 bases each). Trimming removed 5 bases at V and 4 bases at J, with 15 bases between. CDR1 and CDR2 from the germline V gene are SGHNT and YYREEE (reference sequence). This CDR3 spans 15 amino acids. CDR3 in amino acids: CASRRAGTSTGELFF. CDR3 nucleotides: TGTGCCAGCAGACGGGCCGGGACGTCCACCGGGGAGCTGTTTTTT. The complete variable domain, with remaining parts taken from reference TRBV5-4 and TRBJ2-2, reads ETGVTQSPTHLIKTRGQQVTLRCSSQSGHNTVSWYQQALGQGPQFIFQYYREEENGRGNFPPRFSGLQFPNYSSELNVNALELDDSALYLCASRRAGTSTGELFFGEGSRLTVL.

The chain has TRBV4-3 and TRBJ2-5; D call uncertain. Germline-derived CDR1 and CDR2 are LGHNA and YSLEER. CDR3 length: 15 residues. V dropped 0 bases and J dropped 3 bases, with 11 bases sitting between them. CDR3 nucleotides: TGCGCCAGCAGCCAAGAATCCGGTCCGAAAGAGACCCAGTACTTC. Translation gives CASSQESGPKETQYF.

Only a few counts were recorded for this clonotype. The rearrangement links TRBV7-9 to TRBJ2-7; no definite D call. The germline V gene has CDR1 SEHNR and CDR2 FQNEAQ (reference sequence). CDR3 length equals 17 residues. V dropped 5 bases and J dropped 0 bases, with 20 bases sitting between them. Here the CDR3 reads CASSPSEYIRNSYEQYF. In nucleotides, the CDR3 is TGTGCCAGCAGCCCGAGCGAGTACATCCGTAACTCCTACGAGCAGTACTTC.

The V call is TRBV12-3 or TRBV12-4, the J call TRBJ1-1; D is ambiguous. V lost 3 bases and J lost 0, with 5 bases in between. The CDR3 length is 13 residues. The CDR3 nucleotides are TGTGCCAGCAGTTTTAAGGTGAACACTGAAGCTTTCTTT. It specifies CASSFKVNTEAFF.

To note about this clonotype: Given the absence of the conserved phenylalanine or tryptophan at the CDR3 end, a read error is likely. Because the CDR3's place on the DNA is in doubt, the DNA is left out and the CDR3 is given as listed by TCRdb. The genes are TRBV29-1 and TRBJ2-5; the table's D call of TRBD2 was not tested on the DNA. Inclusive of both ends, the CDR3 amounts to 10 amino acids. CDR1 and CDR2 from the germline V gene are SQVTM and ANQGSEA. This chain's CDR3 is CSVAVGEALL.

Ten or more counts support this clonotype. The rearrangement joins TRBV12-3 or TRBV12-4 to TRBJ1-2; D gene unclear. This CDR3 has 12 amino acids. The germline V and J ends were trimmed by 3 bases and 7 bases, with 9 bases remaining between them. Written as DNA, the CDR3 is TGTGCCAGCAGTTTTGGAAACACTGGCTACACCTTC. This translates into CASSFGNTGYTF.

The chain employs TRBV7-2 and TRBJ2-2; D is possibly TRBD1 or TRBD2 (5 bases each). With 5 bases removed from V and 7 bases from J, the gap between germline ends came to 17 bases. The germline CDR1 and CDR2 sequences are SGHTA and FQGNSA. The length of the CDR3 is 15 residues. Written as DNA, the CDR3 is TGTGCCAGCAGCGTTACCGGGACGACGGGCGGGGAGCTGTTTTTT. This sequence encodes CASSVTGTTGGELFF. Full variable domain (outside the CDR3, taken from reference TRBV7-2 and TRBJ2-2): GAGVSQSPSNKVTEKGKDVELRCDPISGHTALYWYRQSLGQGLEFLIYFQGNSAPDKSGLPSDRFSAERTGGSVSTLTIQRTQQEDSAVYLCASSVTGTTGGELFFGEGSRLTVL.

About this clonotype: Its ends do not fully match the called genes, so a read error is possible. The chain carries TRBV20-1 and TRBJ2-2; weak D call: TRBD2 (6 bases). Germline V lookup: CDR1 DFQATT, CDR2 SNEGSKA (reference sequence). This CDR3 is 17 amino acids long. The CDR3 DNA follows: TGCAGTGCTCCCCCTGCGTCCGGGACTTTAGACCACGGGGAACTGTTTTTT. Translation: CSAPPASGTLDHGELFF.

On this clonotype: With a much larger clone just one base away, this may be a read error. In this CDR3 the conserved last residue, phenylalanine or tryptophan, is missing, so a read error is likely. The chain joins TRBV5-6 to TRBJ2-7; 9 nucleotides agree with TRBD1. V shed 7 bases and J 2 bases; nucleotides not matched to a gene: 7. Germline V gene sequence: CDR1 SGHDT, CDR2 YYEEEE. CDR3 length: 14 amino acids. The CDR3 loop is CASGTRDRAYEQYS. The CDR3 DNA is TGTGCCAGCGGCACCCGGGACAGGGCCTACGAGCAGTACTCC.

The rearrangement uses TRBV5-4 and TRBJ2-5; 12 bases match TRBD2. From germline, CDR1 is SGHNT and CDR2 YYREEE (reference sequence). V trimming: 4 bases; J trimming: 7 bases; junction bases outside the gene matches: 11. The CDR3 totals 16 residues. CDR3: CASSRGGLAGYGTQYF. The CDR3 DNA reads TGTGCCAGCAGCCGGGGTGGACTAGCGGGATACGGGACCCAGTACTTC.

This clonotype was counted many times. The chain employs TRBV15 and TRBJ2-7; D may be TRBD1 (6 bases). Germline V gives CDR1 LNHNV, CDR2 YYDKDF (reference sequence). The CDR3 is 14 amino acids. Trimming removed 0 bases from V and 9 bases from J, with 15 bases in between. CDR3 DNA: TGTGCCACCAGCAGAGAACGTTTCAGGGGCGGGCAGTACTTC. Residues: CATSRERFRGGQYF.

The V gene is TRBV20-1, the J gene TRBJ1-2, with 9 bases lining up with TRBD1. CDR1 and CDR2 (germline): DFQATT, SNEGSKA (reference sequence). V was clipped by 2 bases and J by 6 bases; unmatched bases: 10. This CDR3 contains 15 residues. The CDR3 region has the DNA TGCAGTGCTAGACAGGGACAGGGATGGTTTGATGGCTACACCTTC. Translation gives CSARQGQGWFDGYTF.

The chain uses TRBV12-3 or TRBV12-4 and TRBJ2-5, with D maybe TRBD2 (6 bases). This CDR3 is 13 amino acids long. Trimming removed 5 bases from V and 7 bases from J, with 14 bases in between. The DNA for the CDR3 is TGTGCCAGCAGTACAGAACCCGGGGGGACCCAGTACTTC. The encoded protein is CASSTEPGGTQYF.

There are many counts of this clonotype. The chain combines TRBV20-1 with TRBJ1-4; 9 bases fit TRBD1. CDR3 length: 18 residues. J was trimmed by 0 bases and V by 6 bases; bases with no gene match: 14. CDR1 DFQATT and CDR2 SNEGSKA come from the germline V gene (reference sequence). CDR3 in DNA: TGCAGTGCCTACAACCGCCGGGACAGGGCTTCAACTAATGAAAAACTGTTTTTT. It is translated as CSAYNRRDRASTNEKLFF.